This T cell receptor beta chain was found in a study of blood T cell repertoires in COVID-19. Turning to the study itself: COVID-19 samples, acute and convalescent, were from the United States, Italy and Spain. PBMCs, B-cell-depleted T cells, or T cells provided the cDNA or gDNA that made up the material.

The germline V and J ends were trimmed by 1 base and 3 bases, with 4 bases remaining between them. The CDR3 is 13 amino acids. Germline values: CDR1 LGHDT, CDR2 YNNKEL (reference sequence). Under the authors' procedure: Reference gene primer amplification gave nucleated cell count estimates. Only in-frame clones appear in the TCRdb table, and some are missing; sequencing was by immunoSEQ multiplex PCR. Clonal size and the V and J genes are those of that table, whereas D and trimming came from the DNA. The data show about 210,000 clones, roughly 86% seen once. This TCR was sampled from a woman in her 50s with active or convalescent COVID-19. This sequence joins TRBV3-1 (or the pseudogene TRBV3-2) and TRBJ1-5; D is uncertain. Specimen: peripheral blood. CDR3 in amino acids: CASSQAYNQPQHF. CDR3 nucleotides: TGTGCCAGCAGCCAAGCTTACAATCAGCCCCAGCATTTT.